The 31 T cell receptor beta chains given below trace back to one sample, sequenced in a study of OX40 agonist ivuxolimab in advanced cancers. Only in-frame clones appear in the TCRdb table, and some are missing; sequencing was by immunoSEQ multiplex PCR. The profile shows 25,000 to 35,000 clones, 84% of them singletons. Material: CD4+ or CD8+ T cells sorted from blood, obtained in a trial of the OX40 agonist ivuxolimab. Receptors were obtained from an adult with an advanced solid tumor such as melanoma, head and neck, liver or kidney cancer.

The chain recombines TRBV7-9 with TRBJ2-3; the D gene is possibly TRBD1 (6 bases). The CDR3 extends over 14 amino acids. Germline lookup yields CDR1 SEHNR and CDR2 FQNEAQ (reference sequence). V dropped 4 bases and J dropped 2 bases, with 10 bases sitting between them. CDR3 nucleotides: TGTGCCAGCAGCTCCACAGGGATCACAGATACGCAGTATTTT. Translated: CASSSTGITDTQYF. The full variable domain, completed using reference TRBV7-9 and TRBJ2-3, is DTGVSQNPRHKITKRGQNVTFRCDPISEHNRLYWYRQTLGQGPEFLTYFQNEAQLEKSRLLSDRFSAERPKGSFSTLEIQRTEQGDSAMYLCASSSTGITDTQYFGPGTRLTVL.

This clone came up a few times. CDR3 residues: CASSVDSNQPQHF. For the CDR3, the DNA is TGTGCCAGCAGCGTCGACAGCAATCAGCCCCAGCATTTT. V is TRBV27 and J is TRBJ1-5; D remains unclear. Trimming cost V 6 bases and J 1 base, with 7 bases left between them. CDR3 length equals 13 residues. CDR1 and CDR2 from the germline V gene are MNHEY and SMNVEV (reference sequence).

This sequence joins TRBV11-2 and TRBJ1-3; D unclear. With 1 base removed from V and 0 bases from J, the gap between germline ends came to 13 bases. The CDR3 has 17 amino acids. Germline loops: CDR1 SGHAT, CDR2 FQNNGV. CDR3 sequence reads: CASSLVRKPSSGNTIYF. The CDR3 nucleotides read TGTGCCAGCAGCTTAGTTCGGAAACCTTCCTCTGGAAACACCATATATTTT.

This clone was observed once. The chain joins TRBV10-3 to TRBJ1-2, with a tentative D call TRBD1 (6 bases). The germline V and J ends were trimmed by 4 bases and 4 bases, with 13 bases remaining between them. The CDR3 contains 14 residues. Per germline, CDR1 ENHRY and CDR2 SYGVKD. In nucleotides, the CDR3 is TGTGCCATCAGTGTGCCGGGGGCGGGCTATGGCTACACCTTC. It codes for CAISVPGAGYGYTF.

The V gene is TRBV29-1, the J gene TRBJ1-1; D possibly corresponds to TRBD1 (5 bases). V was trimmed by 5 bases and J by 1 base, leaving 11 bases between them. Germline CDR1 and CDR2: SQVTM and ANQGSEA. CDR3 length equals 13 residues. The CDR3 loop reads CSVPRGGNTEAFF. The CDR3 DNA is TGCAGCGTTCCCCGGGGGGGGAACACTGAAGCTTTCTTT.

This clone was seen just once. The rearrangement links TRBV7-9 to TRBJ1-1; possibly TRBD1 for D (5 bases). Germline V gene data show CDR1 as SEHNR and CDR2 as FQNEAQ (reference sequence). V gave up 6 bases and J gave up 1 base, with 18 bases separating them. CDR3 length: 16 amino acids. DNA for the CDR3: TGTGCCAGCAGGGCAGCCAGGGACGGACCGAACACTGAAGCTTTCTTT. It is translated as CASRAARDGPNTEAFF.

This clone came up a few times. The chain is built from TRBV30 and TRBJ1-2; 7 bases are shared with TRBD1. The length of the CDR3 is 16 residues. The germline CDR1 and CDR2 sequences are GTSNPN and SVGIG (reference sequence). The junction had 13 bases not matched to a gene; V was cut back by 2 bases and J by 4 bases. The CDR3 nucleotides read TGTGCCTGGAGTAGGGGGACAGTTTCAACCTTCTATGGCTACACCTTC. Translating gives CAWSRGTVSTFYGYTF.

The chain employs TRBV4-1 and TRBJ1-1; TRBD1 matches 9 bases. V lost 4 bases to trimming and J lost 3 bases; unmatched junction nucleotides: 6. CDR3 size: 15 residues. Looked up from germline, CDR1 is MGHRA and CDR2 is YSYEKL. The chain's CDR3 is CASSRLGQGDTEAFF. The CDR3 DNA is TGCGCCAGCAGCCGGTTGGGACAGGGTGACACTGAAGCTTTCTTT.

The chain joins TRBV6-5 to TRBJ1-1, with D possibly being TRBD1 (5 bases). V shed 5 bases and J shed 4 bases, with 17 bases lying between them. The CDR3 spans 15 residues. The V gene's germline CDR1 is MNHEY and CDR2 SVGAGI. CDR3 in amino acids: CASSVRVGGITEAFF. The CDR3 DNA reads as TGTGCCAGCAGTGTTAGGGTGGGGGGTATCACTGAAGCTTTCTTT.

The rearrangement links TRBV28 to TRBJ1-2; 7 positions agree with TRBD1. V trimming: 3 bases; J trimming: 14 bases; junction bases outside the gene matches: 12. Germline lookup yields CDR1 MDHEN and CDR2 SYDVKM. The CDR3 has 13 amino acids. Here the CDR3 DNA reads TGTGCCAGCAGTTTTAAACAGGGGCGGGTCGGGACCTTC. Translated: CASSFKQGRVGTF.

This clone was recorded once. In DNA, the CDR3 is TGTGCCAGCAGCCTAGGGACTAGCACAGATACGCAGTATTTT. Translated: CASSLGTSTDTQYF. V usage is TRBV4-2 and J usage is TRBJ2-3; a possible D gene is TRBD2 (6 bases). Trimming removed 4 bases from V and 0 bases from J, with 8 bases in between. Germline CDR1 LGHNA, CDR2 YNFKEQ. This CDR3 spans 14 amino acids.

The chain uses TRBV15 and TRBJ2-7; D unclear. The CDR3 loop spans 15 amino acids. Germline lookup yields CDR1 LNHNV and CDR2 YYDKDF (reference sequence). The V gene lost 0 bases and the J gene lost 3 bases, with 12 bases spanning the gap. The chain's CDR3 is CATSREDGPGYEQYF. CDR3 DNA sequence: TGTGCCACCAGCAGAGAGGACGGGCCGGGCTACGAGCAGTACTTC.

The chain couples TRBV7-8 to TRBJ1-1; TRBD1 matches 8 bases. Germline V lookup: CDR1 SGHVS, CDR2 FQNEAQ. The CDR3 is made up of 17 amino acids. Trimming removed 2 bases from V and 0 bases from J; junction bases left unmatched: 8. The chain's CDR3 is CASSLFRDRPMNTEAFF. The CDR3 region has the DNA TGTGCCAGCAGCTTATTCCGGGACAGGCCCATGAACACTGAAGCTTTCTTT.

The rearrangement uses TRBV28 and TRBJ1-5; D remains unclear. Germline V gene sequence: CDR1 MDHEN, CDR2 SYDVKM. V was clipped by 2 bases and J by 0 bases, with 11 bases between them. The CDR3 length is 16 residues. The CDR3 protein is CASSLGSGYSNQPQHF. In nucleotides, the CDR3 is TGTGCCAGCAGTTTAGGGAGCGGGTATAGCAATCAGCCCCAGCATTTT.

The chain recombines TRBV4-2 with TRBJ2-1, with 9 positions matching TRBD2. The V gene's germline CDR1 is LGHNA and CDR2 YNFKEQ. The trim removed 0 bases at V and 10 bases at J, leaving 13 bases unmatched. The CDR3 runs to 17 residues. The chain's CDR3 is CASSQDLPSGMYDEQFF. CDR3 nucleotide sequence: TGTGCCAGCAGCCAAGATCTTCCTAGCGGGATGTATGACGAGCAGTTCTTC.

The J gene is TRBJ2-5, the V gene TRBV7-9, with D perhaps matching TRBD1 (6 bases). The CDR3 is 15 residues long. Trimming pared 3 bases from V and 5 bases from J, leaving 16 bases between. Germline V CDR1 and CDR2: SEHNR, FQNEAQ (reference sequence). The DNA of the CDR3 is TGTGCCAGCAGCTTGGTACAGGGTCGGGCCGAGACCCAGTACTTC. This gives the protein CASSLVQGRAETQYF.

The chain combines TRBV27 with TRBJ1-1; D remains unclear. Per germline, CDR1 MNHEY and CDR2 SMNVEV (reference sequence). The CDR3 length is 14 residues. With 3 bases removed from V and 0 bases from J, the gap between germline ends came to 8 bases. In DNA form, the CDR3 reads TGTGCCAGCAGTTTGCTACGGTTGAACACTGAAGCTTTCTTT. It specifies CASSLLRLNTEAFF.

The V call is TRBV15, the J call TRBJ1-1, with D perhaps TRBD1 (5 bases). This CDR3 contains 11 residues. Germline assignment: CDR1 LNHNV and CDR2 YYDKDF (reference sequence). V lost 8 bases and J lost 6, with 10 bases in between. CDR3: CATAGLAEAFF. CDR3 bases: TGTGCCACCGCAGGGCTAGCTGAAGCTTTCTTT.

CDR3 coding DNA: TGTGCCAGCAGTTCCTCCCGGGGCAGTAATTCACCCCTCCACTTT. Translating gives CASSSSRGSNSPLHF. The chain couples TRBV6-5 to TRBJ1-6, with a tentative D call TRBD1 (5 bases). CDR1 is MNHEY and CDR2 is SVGAGI in the germline V gene. This CDR3 contains 15 residues. Deletions cut 4 bases from V and 6 bases from J, with 13 bases between.

The J gene is TRBJ2-3, the V gene TRBV15, with 9 bases that match TRBD2. CDR3 length: 16 residues. J gave up 2 bases and V 5 bases, and 8 bases lay outside the gene matches. Germline loops: CDR1 LNHNV, CDR2 YYDKDF (reference sequence). The CDR3 region is CATSLQAGGFTDTQYF. CDR3 nucleotides: TGTGCCACCAGCCTCCAAGCGGGGGGCTTCACAGATACGCAGTATTTT.

This clone was counted between two and nine times. The gene calls are TRBV6-6 and TRBJ1-2; D uncertain. Germline V gene lookup returns CDR1 MNHNY and CDR2 SVGAGI (reference sequence). The V and J ends lost 6 bases and 8 bases respectively, with 16 bases between them. The CDR3 length is 13 residues. The CDR3 sequence is CASSPELAGGYTF. The CDR3 DNA follows: TGTGCCAGCAGCCCCGAATTGGCTGGGGGCTACACCTTC.

The CDR3 bases are TGTGCCATCAGTGATGTACAGGGTAATTCACCCCTCCACTTT. Its translation: CAISDVQGNSPLHF. The chain has TRBV10-3 and TRBJ1-6; D may be TRBD1 (6 bases). There are 14 residues in the CDR3. Trimming took off 3 bases at V and 6 bases at J, with 9 bases between the two ends. From germline, CDR1 is ENHRY and CDR2 SYGVKD.

The rearrangement links TRBV29-1 to TRBJ2-1; 10 bases are shared with TRBD1. V shed 2 bases, J shed 7 bases, and the junction held 8 bases outside the gene matches. In germline, CDR1 is SQVTM, CDR2 ANQGSEA. This CDR3 comprises 15 residues. The CDR3 reads CSVEFWDRGRNEQFF. CDR3 sequence (DNA): TGCAGCGTTGAATTTTGGGACAGGGGCCGGAATGAGCAGTTCTTC.

This rearrangement joins TRBV27 to TRBJ2-7; 9 bases are shared with TRBD1. There are 13 residues in the CDR3. Germline V gives CDR1 MNHEY, CDR2 SMNVEV (reference sequence). V shed 8 bases and J 2 bases; nucleotides not matched to a gene: 4. The CDR3 DNA is TGTGCCAGCTCAAACAGGGGGCCCTACGAGCAGTACTTC. This gives the protein CASSNRGPYEQYF.

The chain uses TRBV2 and TRBJ2-3; D is perhaps TRBD1 (5 bases). The CDR3 consists of 13 residues. V was clipped by 3 bases and J by 4 bases, with 8 bases between them. Germline V gene data show CDR1 as SNHLY and CDR2 as FYNNEI. CDR3 in DNA: TGTGCCAGCAGTGATCAGGGTCCAGATACGCAGTATTTT. Protein: CASSDQGPDTQYF.

The chain employs TRBV27 and TRBJ2-4; D gene unclear. Germline-derived CDR1 and CDR2 are MNHEY and SMNVEV (reference sequence). Trimming left V 6 bases short and J 9 bases short, with 15 bases between. CDR3 length: 13 residues. This CDR3 is CASSNNLDIIQYF. CDR3 in DNA: TGTGCCAGCAGCAACAACTTAGACATCATTCAGTACTTC.

CDR3 amino acids: CASSPRAGGRYEQFF. Here the CDR3 DNA reads TGTGCCAGCAGTCCCAGGGCGGGGGGGCGGTATGAGCAGTTCTTC. J is TRBJ2-1 and V is TRBV27; the match to TRBD2 covers 9 bases. The CDR3 spans 15 residues. The V gene end was trimmed by 5 bases and the J gene end by 8 bases; junction bases not matched to a gene: 10. Looked up from germline, CDR1 is MNHEY and CDR2 is SMNVEV (reference sequence).

The V call is TRBV9, the J call TRBJ2-7; 8 nucleotides agree with TRBD2. In germline, CDR1 is SGDLS, CDR2 YYNGEE. J was trimmed by 2 bases and V by 1 base; bases with no gene match: 5. The CDR3 consists of 15 residues. The CDR3 DNA follows: TGTGCCAGCAGCGTATCGAGTAGCGGGACCTACGAGCAGTACTTC. Translated: CASSVSSSGTYEQYF.

The CDR3 loop reads CASSRDPLQEETQYF. As DNA, the CDR3 is TGTGCCAGCAGCCGGGACCCCCTCCAGGAAGAGACCCAGTACTTC. V and J are TRBV7-9 and TRBJ2-5; D possibly uses TRBD1 or TRBD2 (5 bases each). The CDR3 length is 15 residues. Germline values: CDR1 SEHNR, CDR2 FQNEAQ (reference sequence). V was shortened by 5 bases and J by 3 bases, with 16 bases between the two germline ends. The full variable domain, completed using reference TRBV7-9 and TRBJ2-5, is DTGVSQNPRHKITKRGQNVTFRCDPISEHNRLYWYRQTLGQGPEFLTYFQNEAQLEKSRLLSDRFSAERPKGSFSTLEIQRTEQGDSAMYLCASSRDPLQEETQYFGPGTRLLVL.

The chain employs TRBV9 and TRBJ1-1, with D hard to call. This CDR3 is built from 13 residues. Germline CDR1 reads SGDLS; CDR2 reads YYNGEE. The V end was cut by 6 bases, the J end by 0 bases, with 9 bases between. The DNA of the CDR3 is TGTGCCAGCATTGATAGGGTGAACACTGAAGCTTTCTTT. Translating it yields CASIDRVNTEAFF.

This clone showed up just once. The V call is TRBV28, the J call TRBJ2-1; D is possibly TRBD2 (5 bases). The CDR3 extends over 13 amino acids. In germline, CDR1 is MDHEN, CDR2 SYDVKM. Trimming pared 4 bases from V and 4 bases from J, leaving 8 bases between. CDR3 sequence (DNA): TGTGCCAGCAGTTCCGGCGGGTACAATGAGCAGTTCTTC. Protein sequence: CASSSGGYNEQFF.